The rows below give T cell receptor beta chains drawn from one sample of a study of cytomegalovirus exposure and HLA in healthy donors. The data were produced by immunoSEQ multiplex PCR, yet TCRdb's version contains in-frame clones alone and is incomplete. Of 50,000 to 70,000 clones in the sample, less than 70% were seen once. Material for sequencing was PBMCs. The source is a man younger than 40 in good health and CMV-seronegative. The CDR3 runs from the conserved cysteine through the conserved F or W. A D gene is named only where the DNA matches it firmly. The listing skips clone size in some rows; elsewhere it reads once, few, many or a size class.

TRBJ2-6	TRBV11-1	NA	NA	TGTGCCAGCAGTTCGAGGGAGCCTGGGGCCAACGTCCTGACTTTC	CASSSREPGANVLTF
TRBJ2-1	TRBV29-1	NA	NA	TGCAGCTACAGACTAGTGGACTACAATGAGCAGTTCTTC	CSYRLVDYNEQFF
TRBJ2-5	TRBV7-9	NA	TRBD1	TGTGCCAGCAGCCGAACCGGGACAGGGCTCACTAGGGAGACCCAGTACTTC	CASSRTGTGLTRETQYF
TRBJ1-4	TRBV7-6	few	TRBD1	TGTGCCAGCAGCTCCTTGACAGGGGCGGGGGAAAAACTGTTTTTT	CASSSLTGAGEKLFF
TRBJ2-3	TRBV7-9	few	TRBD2	TGTGCCAGCAGCTTAGCTCGGGAGGGTACGCAGTATTTT	CASSLAREGTQYF
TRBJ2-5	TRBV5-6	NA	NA	TGTGCCAGCAGTCCGCTGGCCCAAGAGACCCAGTACTTC	CASSPLAQETQYF
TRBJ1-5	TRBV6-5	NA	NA	TGTGCCAGCAGCACAAGGGGTAATCAGCCCCAGCATTTT	CASSTRGNQPQHF
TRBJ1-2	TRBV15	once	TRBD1	TGTGCCACCAGCAGAGATGGGGACAGGGGAGACTATGGCTACACCTTC	CATSRDGDRGDYGYTF
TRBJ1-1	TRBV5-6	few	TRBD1	TGTGCCAGCAGCCCGCTCCTACAGGGGGCTTACACTGAAGCTTTCTTT	CASSPLLQGAYTEAFF
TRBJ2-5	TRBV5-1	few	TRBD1	TGCGCCAGCAGCTCGACAGGGGGTCGAGAGACCCAGTACTTC	CASSSTGGRETQYF
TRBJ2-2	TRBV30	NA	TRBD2	TGTGCCTGGACCAGGCTAGCGGGGGGCCGCACCGGGGAGCTGTTTTTT	CAWTRLAGGRTGELFF
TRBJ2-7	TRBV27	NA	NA	TGTGCCAGCATTGGGAGTACCTACGAGCAGTACTTC	CASIGSTYEQYF
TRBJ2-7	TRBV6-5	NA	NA	TGTGCCAGCAGTTACGAAACAGGGTCTACCTACGAGCAGTACTTC	CASSYETGSTYEQYF
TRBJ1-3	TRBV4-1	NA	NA	TGCGCCAGCAGCCATACCTATGATGGAAACACCATATATTTT	CASSHTYDGNTIYF
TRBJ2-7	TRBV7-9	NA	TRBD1	TGTGCCAGCTCGACAGGGGGCTCCTACGAGCAGTACTTC	CASSTGGSYEQYF
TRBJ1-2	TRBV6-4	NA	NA	TGTGCCAGCAGTGACTCTAGGACAGCATTCTATGGCTACACCTTC	CASSDSRTAFYGYTF
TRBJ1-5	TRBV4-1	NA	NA	TGCGCCAGCAGCTTTCGACAAGATAATCAGCCCCAGCATTTT	CASSFRQDNQPQHF
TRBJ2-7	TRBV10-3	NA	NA	TGTGCCATCAGTGAGTACGAGCGGAACTCCTACGAGCAGTACTTC	CAISEYERNSYEQYF
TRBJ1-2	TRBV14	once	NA	TGTGCCAGCAGCCAAGATCGGGTTTATGGCTACACCTTC	CASSQDRVYGYTF
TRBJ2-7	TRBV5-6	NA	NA	TGTGCCAGCAGCGGTAGCATTGGCGAGCAGTACTTC	CASSGSIGEQYF
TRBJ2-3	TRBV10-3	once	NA	TGTGCCATCAGTGGGGCCAGGCAGCTCCCCACAGATACGCAGTATTTT	CAISGARQLPTDTQYF
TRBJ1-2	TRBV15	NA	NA	TGTGCCACCAGCAGAGACAGGGGAAACTATGGCTACACCTTC	CATSRDRGNYGYTF
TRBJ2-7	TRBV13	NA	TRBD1	TGTGCCAGCAGCCCAGGGACAGTTCAGTACTTC	CASSPGTVQYF
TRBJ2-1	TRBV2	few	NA	TGTGCCAGCAGTGACCCGCGGATTGAGCAGTTCTTC	CASSDPRIEQFF
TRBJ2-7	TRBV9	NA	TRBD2	TGTGCCAGCAGCGTAGGGGGGGGACTAGCCTCCGAGCAGTACTTC	CASSVGGGLASEQYF
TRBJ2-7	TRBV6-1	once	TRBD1	TGTGCCAGCAGTGAAGTGGGGACAGTCTGGGGCGAGCAGTACTTC	CASSEVGTVWGEQYF
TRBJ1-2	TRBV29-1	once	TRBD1	TGCAGCGTTGAGAGGGACAGGGGTGGCTACACCTTC	CSVERDRGGYTF
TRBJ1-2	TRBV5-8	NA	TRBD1	TGTGCCAGCAGCTTGTTACAGGGGGCGGGGAAGTCTGGCTACACCTTC	CASSLLQGAGKSGYTF
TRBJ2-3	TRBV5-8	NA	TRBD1	TGTGCCAGCAGCTTGGGATCGGGGACAGTCCTAGATACGCAGTATTTT	CASSLGSGTVLDTQYF
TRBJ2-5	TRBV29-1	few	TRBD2	TGCAGCGTTGTACTAGCGGGGATGCCGACCCAGTACTTC	CSVVLAGMPTQYF
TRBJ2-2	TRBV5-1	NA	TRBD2	TGCGCCAGCAGCTTCCGGACTAGCGGGGGGGAAACCGGGGAGCTGTTTTTT	CASSFRTSGGETGELFF
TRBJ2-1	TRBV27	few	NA	TGTGCCAGCAGCCTTCGGGACAATGAGCAGTTCTTC	CASSLRDNEQFF
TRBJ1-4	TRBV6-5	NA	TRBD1	TGTGCCAGCAGCCGGGACAGAACTAATGAAAAACTGTTTTTT	CASSRDRTNEKLFF
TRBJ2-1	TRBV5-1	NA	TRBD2	TGCGCCAGCAGCCCGGGGACTAGCGGGCTCTACAATGAGCAGTTCTTC	CASSPGTSGLYNEQFF
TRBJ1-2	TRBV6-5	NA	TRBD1	TGTGCCAGCAGGAGACAGGGGGGCTATGGCTACACCTTC	CASRRQGGYGYTF
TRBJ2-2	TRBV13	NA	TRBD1	TGTGCCAGCAGCTTAGGGAACAGGGGCGGGGAGCTGTTTTTT	CASSLGNRGGELFF
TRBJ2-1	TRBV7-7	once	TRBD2	TGTGCCAGCAGCTTAGCTAGCGGGGGGTTGAATGAGCAGTTCTTC	CASSLASGGLNEQFF
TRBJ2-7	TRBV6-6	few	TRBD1	TGTGCCAGCAGTTACGACAGGGTTTCCTACGAGCAGTACTTC	CASSYDRVSYEQYF
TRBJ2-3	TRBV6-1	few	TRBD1	TGTGCCAGCAGTGAGGGACAGCCTTACACAGATACGCAGTATTTT	CASSEGQPYTDTQYF
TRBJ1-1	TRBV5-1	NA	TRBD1	TGCGCCAGCAGGTCACAGGGGGCGCGGGGAACTGAAGCTTTCTTT	CASRSQGARGTEAFF
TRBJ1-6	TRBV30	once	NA	TGTGCCTGGAGACAAGAAAATTCACCCCTCCACTTT	CAWRQENSPLHF
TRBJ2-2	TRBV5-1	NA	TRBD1	TGCGCCAGCAGCTTGGCCATTACAGGGGGCAGCGCCGGGGAGCTGTTTTTT	CASSLAITGGSAGELFF
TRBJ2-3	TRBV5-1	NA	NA	TGCGCCAGCAGCTCCTGGAGCGGGTATAGCACAGATACGCAGTATTTT	CASSSWSGYSTDTQYF
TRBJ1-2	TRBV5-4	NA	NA	TGTGCCAGCAGCGGAACCGGACAGTATGGCTACACCTTC	CASSGTGQYGYTF
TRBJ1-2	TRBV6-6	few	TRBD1	TGTGCCACAACGGCGGGACAGCTTTTCTCCTTC	CATTAGQLFSF
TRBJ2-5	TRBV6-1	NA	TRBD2	TGTGCCAGCAGTGAAGGGCTAGCGGGGGGAGTGGAGACCCAGTACTTC	CASSEGLAGGVETQYF
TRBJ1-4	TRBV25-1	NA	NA	TGTGCCAGCAGTGAATACGGGGGTTACTCTCCTGAAAAACTGTTTTTT	CASSEYGGYSPEKLFF
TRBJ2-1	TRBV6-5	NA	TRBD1	TGTGCCAGCAGTCGTTCAGGGGGCTCCTACAATGAGCAGTTCTTC	CASSRSGGSYNEQFF
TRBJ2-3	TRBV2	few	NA	TGTGCCAGCAGGCCGGACTCGGATACGCAGTATTTT	CASRPDSDTQYF
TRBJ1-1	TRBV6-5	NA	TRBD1	TGTGCCAGCAGTGCAACGGGACAGGGGAAAAGGTCTTTCTTT	CASSATGQGKRSFF
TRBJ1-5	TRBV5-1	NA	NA	TGCGCCAGCAGTTTGGGAGGGTTTGATCAGCCCCAGCATTTT	CASSLGGFDQPQHF
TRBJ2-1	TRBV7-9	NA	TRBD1	TGTGCCAGCAGCCCCGGGACAGGTAATACCTGGAATGAGCAGTTCTTC	CASSPGTGNTWNEQFF
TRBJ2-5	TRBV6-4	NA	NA	TGTGCCAGCGAAGGCCCGGCGGGGTCCCAAGAGACCCAGTACTTC	CASEGPAGSQETQYF
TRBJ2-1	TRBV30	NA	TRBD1	TGTGCCTGGAGAGCACAGGGGGGCGGTGAGCAGTTCTTC	CAWRAQGGGEQFF
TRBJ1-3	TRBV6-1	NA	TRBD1	TGTGCCAGCAGTGCCAACAGGGGAGACACCATATATTTT	CASSANRGDTIYF